This TCR beta chain was documented in a study of blood T cell repertoires in COVID-19. About the research overall: From the United States, Italy and Spain came samples of acute and convalescent COVID-19. PBMCs, B-cell-depleted T cells, or T cells were the source of the cDNA or gDNA that made up the material.

Trimming removed 1 base from V and 12 bases from J, with 25 bases in between. Germline V gene sequence: CDR1 SEHNR, CDR2 FQNEAQ (reference sequence). CDR3 length: 17 amino acids. As handled by the study authors: Amplification of reference gene primers provided the estimated nucleated cell counts. Generated by immunoSEQ multiplex PCR, the TCRdb table keeps only in-frame clones and is missing some. For V, J and clone size, that table is used; D and trimming come from the DNA. The sample lists some 70,000 clones, about 83% occurring once. The rearrangement links TRBV7-9 to TRBJ1-3, with TRBD1 as a possible D gene (5 bases). This clonotype originated in a man aged 50 to 60 with active COVID-19. The sequenced material came from peripheral blood. The CDR3 DNA is TGTGCCAGCAGCTTAGTCGGGAGCGCAGGGCTCTGGAAACACATATATTTT. Amino acid sequence: CASSLVGSAGLWKHIYF.